This T cell receptor (beta chain) was retrieved from a study of lymphopenia after photon versus proton radiotherapy. Findings and caveats of the study: In patients who died, overall survival fell as post-nadir TCR diversity dropped more. Photon-treated patients lost naive T cells and TCR diversity; proton-treated stayed stable.

Comments on this clone: The antigen is undetermined.

Produced via immunoSEQ multiplex PCR; TCRdb's table is partial and in-frame only. The data contain tens of thousands of clones, 80% to 90% of them singletons. The TCR comes from a woman in her sixties with cholangiocarcinoma. Some clones in this sample may be carry-over from other donors' samples. The sample here was peripheral blood, taken from a patient treated with proton-based radiotherapy.

CDR3 sequence: CASSLFRDRATYGYTF. The CDR3 DNA sequence: TGTGCCAGCAGCCTATTCCGGGACAGGGCTACCTATGGCTACACCTTC. This chain joins TRBV7-2 and TRBJ1-2; 9 nucleotides match TRBD1. V was clipped by 5 bases and J by 4 bases; unmatched bases: 11. In germline, CDR1 is SGHTA, CDR2 FQGNSA. The CDR3 sequence is 16 residues long.